The text below deals with one T cell receptor beta chain. The CDR3 has 15 residues. Germline CDR1 SGHAT, CDR2 FQNNGV. Trimming pared 7 bases from V and 2 bases from J, leaving 18 bases between. This entry is derived from a study of shared clonotypes between healthy human individuals. Sequenced by immunoSEQ multiplex PCR; TCRdb stores in-frame clones only, minus some. The data contain around 510,000 clones, 95% to 96% of them seen just once; the ten biggest clones take up 0.05% to 0.08%. The chain combines TRBV11-2 with TRBJ2-7; maybe TRBD2 (6 bases). This clonotype was obtained from a woman aged 25-40 years in good health. The material sequenced was naive CD4+ T cells sorted from blood. Subset specified: CD45RA+ positively selected. The CDR3 DNA follows: TGTGCCAGCAACTCCGAGCTGGGGGGACCCTACGAGCAGTACTTC. Protein: CASNSELGGPYEQYF.